These T cell receptor beta chains were read from a single sample in a study of OX40 agonist ivuxolimab in advanced cancers. Only in-frame clones appear in the TCRdb table, and some are missing; sequencing was by immunoSEQ multiplex PCR. The sample lists tens of thousands of clones; approximately 79% were seen once. The source was CD4+ or CD8+ T cells sorted from blood, collected in a trial of the OX40 agonist ivuxolimab. These TCRs come from an adult with an advanced solid tumor such as melanoma, head and neck, liver or kidney cancer. Each CDR3 is given with its conserved first and last residue. Fields, in order: V gene, J gene, CDR3 length, CDR3 protein.

V: TRBV7-3
J: TRBJ2-1
length: 15
CDR3: CASSPGGGAYNEQFF

V: TRBV2
J: TRBJ1-6
length: 14
CDR3: CASAGTGDNSPLHF

V: TRBV6-5
J: TRBJ2-7
length: 16
CDR3: CASSYSGLFASYEQYF

V: TRBV6-6
J: TRBJ1-5
length: 13
CDR3: CASSYSLDQPQHF

V: TRBV18
J: TRBJ2-5
length: 11
CDR3: CASSEQETQYF

V: TRBV6-5
J: TRBJ1-4
length: 14
CDR3: CASSLSPTNEKLFF

V: TRBV9
J: TRBJ2-7
length: 15
CDR3: CASSPRDRKAYEQYF

V: TRBV2
J: TRBJ2-2
length: 12
CDR3: CASRGHTGELFF

V: TRBV18
J: TRBJ1-1
length: 14
CDR3: CASSPRNRDTEAFF

V: TRBV6-5
J: TRBJ1-6
length: 15
CDR3: CASSPPRGDNSPLHF

V: TRBV5-1
J: TRBJ1-4
length: 15
CDR3: CASSRQNSRDEKLFF

V: TRBV7-3
J: TRBJ2-7
length: 17
CDR3: CASSQKGSAGGPGEQYF

V: TRBV6-1
J: TRBJ1-5
length: 13
CDR3: CASRQGFKWPQHF

V: TRBV6-1
J: TRBJ2-7
length: 13
CDR3: CASSERRTYEQYF

V: TRBV5-4
J: TRBJ1-2
length: 18
CDR3: CASSLASLGLPVGYGYTF

V: TRBV29-1
J: TRBJ1-1
length: 15
CDR3: CSVEEWGRGNTEAFF

V: TRBV19
J: TRBJ1-1
length: 12
CDR3: CASSIRGAEAFF

V: TRBV27
J: TRBJ2-7
length: 13
CDR3: CASSPRIAYEQYF

V: TRBV28
J: TRBJ1-1
length: 15
CDR3: CASSSPSEGGTEAFF

V: TRBV11-1
J: TRBJ2-3
length: 14
CDR3: CASSPEGRTDTQYF

V: TRBV5-1
J: TRBJ1-2
length: 14
CDR3: CASSLDSPNYGYTF

V: TRBV7-9
J: TRBJ2-2
length: 13
CDR3: CASSSVGVGELFF

V: TRBV5-4
J: TRBJ2-5
length: 15
CDR3: CASSGTAGAKETQYF

V: TRBV19
J: TRBJ1-2
length: 16
CDR3: CASSKGTGTGGYGYTF

V: TRBV11-2
J: TRBJ1-2
length: 12
CDR3: CASSLDRIGYTF

V: TRBV11-3
J: TRBJ2-1
length: 13
CDR3: CASSSRRTNEQFF

V: TRBV7-3
J: TRBJ1-5
length: 13
CDR3: CASSLAMGQPQHF

V: TRBV19
J: TRBJ1-5
length: 11
CDR3: CASSIGSSQHF

V: TRBV5-6
J: .
length: 13
CDR3: CASSGDRSYEQYF

V: TRBV7-9
J: TRBJ1-3
length: 16
CDR3: CASSFRQGDPGNTIYF

V: TRBV28
J: TRBJ1-1
length: 14
CDR3: CASTSPDRATEAFF

V: TRBV14
J: TRBJ1-6
length: 16
CDR3: CASSQFNRGDHSPLHF

V: TRBV2
J: TRBJ2-2
length: 15
CDR3: CASSLLAVGTGELFF

V: TRBV6-1
J: TRBJ1-1
length: 14
CDR3: CASSERGLNTEAFF

V: TRBV6-1
J: TRBJ2-5
length: 13
CDR3: CASSEGGAGTQYF

V: TRBV6-5
J: TRBJ2-5
length: 14
CDR3: CASSYSPGRKTQYF

V: TRBV28
J: TRBJ2-7
length: 14
CDR3: CASSPMDRLGEQYF

V: TRBV15
J: TRBJ2-7
length: 14
CDR3: CATSRAGGTGEQYF

V: TRBV19
J: TRBJ1-3
length: 16
CDR3: CASMVWRPNSGNTIYF

V: TRBV19
J: TRBJ1-4
length: 16
CDR3: CASSTPGGSSGEKLFF

V: TRBV6-5
J: TRBJ2-1
length: 15
CDR3: CASSYRGYLYNEQFF

V: TRBV5-4
J: TRBJ2-2
length: 16
CDR3: CASSLGVQGGTGELFF

V: TRBV18
J: TRBJ1-1
length: 15
CDR3: CASSPTQVVGTEAFF

V: TRBV10-3
J: TRBJ2-7
length: 11
CDR3: CAISRNYEQYF

V: TRBV4-1
J: TRBJ2-1
length: 18
CDR3: CASSQDRGGGASYNEQFF

V: TRBV28
J: TRBJ1-4
length: 14
CDR3: CASSSDLGREKLFF

V: TRBV27
J: TRBJ2-3
length: 15
CDR3: CASIQRGQARDTQYF

V: TRBV5-5
J: TRBJ1-2
length: 14
CDR3: CASSLVGQGSGYTF

V: TRBV27
J: TRBJ1-5
length: 16
CDR3: CASPKGGKDGNQPQHF

V: TRBV28
J: TRBJ2-7
length: 14
CDR3: CASSFPQGAEEQYF

V: TRBV11-2
J: TRBJ1-2
length: 14
CDR3: CASSSALGNYGYTF

V: TRBV5-1
J: TRBJ1-3
length: 15
CDR3: CASSFLDGGGNTIYF